Presented here are 8 T cell receptor beta chains from one specimen sequenced in a study of blood T cell repertoires in COVID-19. Data came from immunoSEQ multiplex PCR; TCRdb stores just in-frame clones and leaves some out. The sample carries over 200,000 clones, 84% recorded once. The sequenced sample consisted of peripheral blood. These receptors all stem from a woman older than 75 with COVID-19, enrolled during active disease.

The rearrangement joins TRBV5-8 to TRBJ2-5; D might be TRBD2 (6 bases). V dropped 7 bases and J dropped 5 bases, with 21 bases sitting between them. The CDR3 loop spans 15 amino acids. Germline V gives CDR1 SGHTS, CDR2 YDEGEE. The CDR3 is CASVSEALRGETQYF. In nucleotides, the CDR3 is TGTGCCAGCGTCTCAGAGGCCCTACGGGGGGAGACCCAGTACTTC.

CDR3 protein: CASRTATDTQYF. The CDR3 DNA sequence: TGTGCCAGCAGGACAGCAACAGATACGCAGTATTTT. V gene TRBV2 combines with J gene TRBJ2-3; weak D call: TRBD1 (5 bases). Between the trimmed V and J ends, which lost 6 bases and 3 bases, there was a span of 7 bases. The CDR3 consists of 12 residues. Germline CDR1 reads SNHLY; CDR2 reads FYNNEI.

The chain employs TRBV28 and TRBJ1-2, with 7 bases matching TRBD1. CDR1 and CDR2 from the germline V gene are MDHEN and SYDVKM. The CDR3 loop spans 13 amino acids. The ends lost 3 bases at V and 3 bases at J; junction bases unmatched: 1. As DNA, the CDR3 is TGTGCCAGCAGTTTCCAGGGGGACTATGGCTACACCTTC. Protein: CASSFQGDYGYTF.

The chain joins TRBV7-8 to TRBJ2-1; TRBD2 matches 11 bases. The CDR3 sequence is 17 residues long. Trimming at V came to 3 bases and at J to 8 bases, leaving 12 bases not matched to a gene. Germline CDR1 SGHVS, CDR2 FQNEAQ. The CDR3 region has the DNA TGTGCCAGCAGCTTGTACTTCACTAGCGGGGGAGGGGATGAGCAGTTCTTC. This gives the protein CASSLYFTSGGGDEQFF.

V gene TRBV5-1 combines with J gene TRBJ2-3, with 7 bases lining up with TRBD1. J was trimmed by 2 bases and V by 4 bases; bases with no gene match: 4. In germline, CDR1 is SGHRS, CDR2 YFSETQ. The CDR3 totals 14 residues. CDR3 DNA sequence: TGCGCCAGCAGCCTGGGACAGTTCACAGATACGCAGTATTTT. It is translated as CASSLGQFTDTQYF.

The gene calls are TRBV18 and TRBJ2-1; TRBD2 aligns across 8 bases. Germline-derived CDR1 and CDR2 are KGHSH and LQKENI. V gave up 0 bases and J gave up 7 bases; unmatched junction bases: 11. The CDR3 is made up of 17 amino acids. The chain's CDR3 is CASSPPGLAGPGNEQFF. The DNA for the CDR3 is TGTGCCAGCTCACCACCGGGCCTAGCGGGTCCTGGGAATGAGCAGTTCTTC.

About this clone: The germline gene is not matched at one end of the junction; a read error may be the cause. The chain joins TRBV7-7 to TRBJ2-5; 8 bases fit TRBD2. The CDR3 contains 15 residues. Looked up from germline, CDR1 is SSHAT and CDR2 is FNYEAQ (reference sequence). This CDR3 is CASSETLGLVATQYF. For the CDR3, the DNA is TGTGCTAGCAGCGAGACGTTGGGACTAGTCGCGACCCAGTACTTC.

The chain is built from TRBV3-1 (or the pseudogene TRBV3-2) and TRBJ2-5; TRBD2 agrees at 10 bases. Germline V gives CDR1 LGHDT, CDR2 YNNKEL (reference sequence). V was clipped by 1 base and J by 4 bases; unmatched bases: 9. This CDR3 contains 17 residues. CDR3 residues: CASSQGGLADHPETQYF. Here the CDR3 DNA reads TGTGCCAGCAGCCAAGGCGGACTAGCGGACCATCCAGAGACCCAGTACTTC.